The next 20 T cell receptor beta chains were all read from a single sample in a study of early T cells in non-severe SARS-CoV-2 infection. TCRdb fed the 5' RACE reads into MiXCR, producing one record per CDR3 protein. The sample yields more than 90,000 distinct CDR3 sequences, around 13% seen once. The specimen was whole blood. All receptors come from an adult who was a healthcare worker with PCR-confirmed SARS-CoV-2 infection or an uninfected control (not recorded which).

This clonotype came up many times. The chain uses TRBV28 and TRBJ2-3; D may be TRBD2 (5 bases). The CDR3 totals 15 residues. With 5 bases removed from V and 8 bases from J, the gap between germline ends came to 20 bases. Germline V gene sequence: CDR1 MDHEN, CDR2 SYDVKM. CDR3 DNA: TGTGCCAGCAGTCCCCCGGTAGCGAACGGTGGTACGCAGTATTTT. Encoded protein: CASSPPVANGGTQYF.

This clonotype was found a few times. The CDR3: CSARDQAGSNYGYTF. CDR3 sequence (DNA): TGCAGTGCTAGAGATCAGGCAGGGTCTAACTATGGCTACACCTTC. The rearrangement uses TRBV20-1 and TRBJ1-2, with a weak D call TRBD1 (5 bases). The germline gives CDR1 DFQATT, CDR2 SNEGSKA (reference sequence). CDR3 length: 15 amino acids. V lost 0 bases to trimming and J lost 0 bases, with 11 bases between them.

The rearrangement uses TRBV6-6 and TRBJ1-3; 7 nucleotides agree with TRBD1. CDR1 MNHNY and CDR2 SVGAGI come from the germline V gene (reference sequence). With V trimmed by 5 bases and J by 2 bases, 3 bases remained unmatched. CDR3 length: 14 residues. The CDR3: CASSHGTAGNTIYF. Here the CDR3 DNA reads TGTGCCAGCAGTCACGGGACAGCTGGAAACACCATATATTTT.

This clonotype occurred a few times. The V and J genes are TRBV9 and TRBJ1-4; the D is unclear. The CDR3 contains 14 residues. V lost 3 bases and J lost 6, with 12 bases in between. Per germline, CDR1 SGDLS and CDR2 YYNGEE. This CDR3 is CASSERLHDEKLFF. Written as DNA, the CDR3 is TGTGCCAGCAGCGAAAGATTACACGATGAAAAACTGTTTTTT. Looking up the rest from reference TRBV9 and TRBJ1-4 gives the full variable domain: DSGVTQTPKHLITATGQRVTLRCSPRSGDLSVYWYQQSLDQGLQFLIQYYNGEERAKGNILERFSAQQFPDLHSELNLSSLELGDSALYFCASSERLHDEKLFFGSGTQLSVL.

This clonotype was seen many times. The germline gene is not matched at one end of the junction; a read error may be the cause. The V gene is TRBV2, the J gene TRBJ2-7, with 7 bases matching TRBD2. Germline CDR1 SNHLY, CDR2 FYNNEI. The CDR3 runs to 10 residues. The CDR3 bases are TGTGCCAGCAGTGAAGCTCGGACTAGCTTC. Protein sequence: CASSEARTSF. Complete variable domain (other parts from reference TRBV2 and TRBJ2-7): EPEVTQTPSHQVTQMGQEVILRCVPISNHLYFYWYRQILGQKVEFLVSFYNNEISEKSEIFDDQFSVERPDGSNFTLKIRSTKLEDSAMYFCASSEARTSFGPGTRLTVT.

This clonotype was observed at least ten times. The chain couples TRBV7-9 to TRBJ2-7; D is unresolved. V lost 4 bases to trimming and J lost 1 base, with 11 bases between them. This CDR3 contains 14 residues. In germline, CDR1 is SEHNR, CDR2 FQNEAQ (reference sequence). The chain's CDR3 is CASSSHLASYEQYF. The CDR3 nucleotides read TGTGCCAGCAGCTCCCACCTGGCGTCCTACGAGCAGTACTTC. Together with reference TRBV7-9 and TRBJ2-7, the CDR3 gives the full variable domain: DTGVSQNPRHKITKRGQNVTFRCDPISEHNRLYWYRQTLGQGPEFLTYFQNEAQLEKSRLLSDRFSAERPKGSFSTLEIQRTEQGDSAMYLCASSSHLASYEQYFGPGTRLTVT.

In its sample, this clonotype was seen many times. The rearrangement uses TRBV7-6 and TRBJ1-1; 8 bases align to TRBD1. Looked up from germline, CDR1 is SGHVS and CDR2 is FNYEAQ. The CDR3 covers 16 residues. V lost 5 bases and J lost 1; bases outside the gene matches: 9. DNA of the CDR3: TGTGCCAGCAGCACCGGACAGGGAGGCACGAACACTGAAGCTTTCTTT. Its translation is CASSTGQGGTNTEAFF.

The chain links TRBV12-3 or TRBV12-4 to TRBJ2-5; 10 bases agree with TRBD1. V lost 6 bases, J lost 7 bases, and 5 bases stayed unmatched. The CDR3 is 13 residues long. This CDR3 reads CASRGTGERTQYF. The CDR3 DNA reads as TGTGCCAGCAGAGGGACAGGGGAGAGGACCCAGTACTTC.

This clonotype was detected only once. The chain joins TRBV28 to TRBJ2-7, with TRBD1 as a possible D gene (5 bases). V lost 5 bases to trimming and J lost 2 bases, with 13 bases between them. The CDR3 totals 14 residues. From germline, CDR1 is MDHEN and CDR2 SYDVKM. CDR3 nucleotide sequence: TGTGCCAGCAGTGCAGGACATAAACCCTACGAGCAGTACTTC. The encoded protein is CASSAGHKPYEQYF.

The sample holds many counts of this clonotype. The chain links TRBV12-3 or TRBV12-4 to TRBJ2-5; 8 bases match TRBD2. V was clipped by 3 bases and J by 5 bases; unmatched bases: 8. The CDR3 totals 15 residues. As DNA, the CDR3 is TGTGCCAGCAGTTTCCCCCGGGAGGGGCCCGAGACCCAGTACTTC. Protein: CASSFPREGPETQYF.

In this sample, this clonotype turned up a few times. The rearrangement uses TRBV12-3 or TRBV12-4 and TRBJ1-6; D unclear. Trimming left V 3 bases short and J 5 bases short, with 8 bases between. The CDR3 runs 14 residues. In nucleotides, the CDR3 is TGTGCCAGCAGTTTTAACAGAAATAATTCACCCCTCCACTTT. It translates to CASSFNRNNSPLHF.

This clonotype was counted many times. The chain joins TRBV20-1 to TRBJ2-7; D perhaps matches TRBD2 (6 bases). Trimming shortened V by 3 bases and J by 5 bases, and 14 bases separated the two germline ends. CDR3 length: 13 amino acids. Germline loops: CDR1 DFQATT, CDR2 SNEGSKA (reference sequence). For the CDR3, the DNA is TGCAGTGCTAGGTGGGGGGTGACCCACGAGCAGTACTTC. Its protein is CSARWGVTHEQYF.

The sample holds a few counts of this clonotype. The chain has TRBV7-3 and TRBJ2-1; D gene ambiguous. The V and J ends lost 2 bases and 2 bases respectively, with 10 bases between them. The CDR3 runs 15 residues. Looked up from germline, CDR1 is SGHTA and CDR2 is FQGTGA. Here the CDR3 reads CASSLGTTAYNEQFF. Here the CDR3 DNA reads TGTGCCAGCAGCTTAGGTACAACCGCCTACAATGAGCAGTTCTTC.

This clonotype was counted a few times. The genes are TRBV18 and TRBJ2-5, with D tentatively TRBD2 (5 bases). The CDR3 runs 14 residues. Germline-derived CDR1 and CDR2 are KGHSH and LQKENI. Trimming pared 8 bases from V and 5 bases from J, leaving 18 bases between. CDR3 in DNA: TGTGCCAGCCGAGGATCCGGGATGGGGGAGACCCAGTACTTC. This encodes CASRGSGMGETQYF.

This clonotype was detected many times. The J gene is TRBJ2-7, the V gene TRBV24-1; possibly TRBD2 for D (5 bases). V lost 2 bases to trimming and J lost 5 bases, with 18 bases between them. The germline V gene has CDR1 KGHDR and CDR2 SFDVKD. The CDR3 is 16 residues long. The CDR3 protein is CATSDSRPQSGNEQYF. The CDR3 region has the DNA TGTGCCACCAGTGATTCCCGACCCCAATCCGGGAACGAGCAGTACTTC.

This clonotype was counted at least ten times. The V call is TRBV6-5, the J call TRBJ2-1, with D perhaps matching TRBD2 (5 bases). The ends were cut back, 2 bases at V and 0 bases at J, with 17 bases in the middle. Germline-derived CDR1 and CDR2 are MNHEY and SVGAGI. The CDR3 runs 18 residues. CDR3 coding DNA: TGTGCCAGCAGTTACGCTAGGCCGACGGGGAGCTCCTACAATGAGCAGTTCTTC. This codes for CASSYARPTGSSYNEQFF.

In its sample, this clonotype was seen many times. This chain connects TRBV5-5 to TRBJ2-7; no reliable D call. Germline CDR1 and CDR2: SGHKS and YYEKEE (reference sequence). V was trimmed by 1 base and J by 5 bases, leaving 7 bases between them. The CDR3 sequence is 12 residues long. As DNA, the CDR3 is TGTGCCAGCAGCTTGTCAACCCACGAGCAGTACTTC. The encoded protein is CASSLSTHEQYF.

This rearrangement joins TRBV18 to TRBJ2-4; D is ambiguous. The length of the CDR3 is 12 residues. Trimming took off 0 bases at V and 7 bases at J, with 4 bases between the two ends. Germline loops: CDR1 KGHSH, CDR2 LQKENI. The CDR3 loop is CASSPPGNIQYF. The CDR3 nucleotides read TGTGCCAGCTCACCACCGGGGAACATTCAGTACTTC.

The sample holds many counts of this clonotype. This chain uses TRBV5-4 with TRBJ2-3; 8 nucleotides line up with TRBD1. The germline CDR1 and CDR2 sequences are SGHNT and YYREEE (reference sequence). V lost 4 bases, J lost 3 bases, and 13 bases stayed unmatched. The CDR3 is 17 amino acids. CDR3 sequence: CASSHDMDRERTDTQYF. CDR3 bases: TGTGCCAGCAGCCATGATATGGACAGGGAAAGAACAGATACGCAGTATTTT.

J is TRBJ1-2 and V is TRBV7-9; D is undetermined. This CDR3 is built from 16 residues. In germline, CDR1 is SEHNR, CDR2 FQNEAQ (reference sequence). V gave up 2 bases and J gave up 3 bases, with 16 bases separating them. CDR3 nucleotides: TGTGCCAGCAGCTTATTAACCCCCAACGACCACTATGGCTACACCTTC. This translates into CASSLLTPNDHYGYTF.